The rows below give T cell receptor beta chains drawn from one sample of a study of tumour-infiltrating T cells in Burkitt lymphoma. The method was immunoSEQ multiplex PCR; TCRdb's version includes in-frame clones alone and lacks a portion of them. The profile shows thousands of clones, 11% to 15% of them singletons. Sequencing was carried out using tumor tissue. All receptors derive from a human donor with Burkitt lymphoma. CDR3s include the opening cysteine and the closing phenylalanine or tryptophan. D genes are given only for firm matches. Only some rows state a clone size, as once, few, many or a class for expanded clones.

D	V	size	J	DNA	CDR3
TRBD2	TRBV10-3	few	TRBJ2-1	TGTGCCATCAGTGCTAGCGGGAAGGGACTCCGTGAGCAGTTCTTC	CAISASGKGLREQFF
TRBD2	TRBV4-1	-	TRBJ2-2	TGCGCCAGCAGCCAAGACCGGACCGGAGTAGCGGGAGACACCGGGGAGCTGTTTTTT	CASSQDRTGVAGDTGELFF
-	TRBV7-9	few	TRBJ2-2	TGTGCCACTAGAGGGAACACCGGGGAGCTGTTTTTT	CATRGNTGELFF
-	TRBV28	few	TRBJ2-5	TGTGCCAGCAGTAGGGCTGTTGGGAAGACCCAGTACTTC	CASSRAVGKTQYF
-	TRBV7-2	few	TRBJ2-1	TGTGCCAGCAGCTTAGCAGGACACGGGTGGGGTGAGCAGTTCTTC	CASSLAGHGWGEQFF
TRBD1	TRBV4-2	-	TRBJ2-1	TGTGCCAGCAGCCTCGGGACAGGGGGCGCGGCTGAGCAGTTCTTC	CASSLGTGGAAEQFF
-	TRBV19	few	TRBJ1-5	TGTGCCAGTAGTATAGCCATCAATCAGCCCCAGCATTTT	CASSIAINQPQHF
-	TRBV4-2	-	TRBJ2-3	TGTGCCAGCAGCCAAGATCAGTACACAGATACGCAGTATTTT	CASSQDQYTDTQYF
TRBD1	TRBV10-2	few	TRBJ1-1	TGCGCCAGCAAAATCGGCGGGGACAGGGCTGGGGCTTTCTTT	CASKIGGDRAGAFF
-	TRBV7-8	-	TRBJ2-7	TGTGCCAGCAGTTCCGCAGGGGTCGAGCAGTACTTC	CASSSAGVEQYF
TRBD2	TRBV5-4	few	TRBJ2-7	TGTGCCAGCAGCCGGAGGGCTAGCGGGAGTTACGAGCAGTACTTC	CASSRRASGSYEQYF
TRBD2	TRBV7-2	-	TRBJ2-2	TGTGCCAGCAGCCGGGGAGGGCGCTCCGGGGAGCTGTTTTTT	CASSRGGRSGELFF
TRBD2	TRBV11-3	-	TRBJ2-3	TGTGCCAGCAGCTACGGGACTAGCGATACGCAGTATTTT	CASSYGTSDTQYF
TRBD2	TRBV11-2	-	TRBJ2-1	TGTGCCAGCAGCTCACAGACTAGCGGCTCCTACAATGAGCAGTTCTTC	CASSSQTSGSYNEQFF
TRBD1	TRBV11-2	few	TRBJ2-2	TGTGCCAGCAGCTTCCGGACAGGGAAGAGCACCGGGGAGCTGTTTTTT	CASSFRTGKSTGELFF
-	TRBV10-3	few	TRBJ2-6	TGTGCCATCAGTGGAGGCGGCTCTGGGGCCAACGTCCTGACTTTC	CAISGGGSGANVLTF
TRBD2	TRBV4-2	few	TRBJ2-5	TGTGCCAGCAGCCCCCAATTGGGACTAGCGGGAGCGTTAGAGACCCAGTACTTC	CASSPQLGLAGALETQYF
-	TRBV5-6	few	TRBJ2-5	TGTGCCAGCAGCTTCAAGGGTAGAGAGACCCAGTACTTC	CASSFKGRETQYF
-	TRBV9	-	TRBJ2-7	TGTGCCAGCAGCACCGGAGCCTACGAGCAGTACTTC	CASSTGAYEQYF
-	TRBV6-1	-	TRBJ2-7	TGTGCCAGCAGGATCGGGGGCGTCTCCTACGAGCAGTACTTC	CASRIGGVSYEQYF
TRBD1	TRBV9	-	TRBJ2-7	TGTGCCAGCAGCCCCAGGACAGGAGCCTACGAGCAGTACTTC	CASSPRTGAYEQYF
TRBD2	TRBV19	few	TRBJ2-1	TGTGCCAGTAGTATCCGTAGACTAGCGGGAGACAATGAGCAGTTCTTC	CASSIRRLAGDNEQFF
-	TRBV6-5	-	TRBJ2-5	TGTGCCAGCAACCACGGCCAAGAGACCCAGTACTTC	CASNHGQETQYF
-	TRBV19	few	TRBJ1-1	TGTGCCAGTAGTATAGGGGCCAGCTTGAACACTGAAGCTTTCTTT	CASSIGASLNTEAFF
-	TRBV5-1	large	TRBJ2-6	TGCGCCAGCAGCTCTGGGGCCAACGTCCTGACTTTC	CASSSGANVLTF
-	TRBV10-3	few	TRBJ2-1	TGTGCCATCAGAAAGGCCCACACCTCGGGCAATGAGCAGTTCTTC	CAIRKAHTSGNEQFF
TRBD1	TRBV28	few	TRBJ2-5	TGTGCCAGCAGTTTAATCGGGACAGGGGAAGGCACCCAGTACTTC	CASSLIGTGEGTQYF
-	TRBV5-4	-	TRBJ1-2	TGTGCCAGCAGCTTGGCGTACAGGGACTATGGCTACACCTTC	CASSLAYRDYGYTF
-	TRBV5-1	-	TRBJ2-1	TGCGCCAGCAGCTCAACTGGGGAGCAGTTCTTC	CASSSTGEQFF
-	TRBV5-1	few	TRBJ2-3	TGCGCCAGCAGAACTGCGGGAACAGATACGCAGTATTTT	CASRTAGTDTQYF
-	TRBV6-1	-	TRBJ2-2	TGTGCCAGCAGTTTAAATCGGGACACCGGGGAGCTGTTTTTT	CASSLNRDTGELFF
-	TRBV11-1	few	TRBJ2-5	TGTGCCAGCAGCTCCCCGGGAGACTTCGAGACCCAGTACTTC	CASSSPGDFETQYF
-	TRBV21-1	few	TRBJ1-5	TGTGCCAGCAGTAAACAGGGGACGGATCAGCCCCAGCATTTT	CASSKQGTDQPQHF
-	TRBV6-6	-	TRBJ2-3	TGTGCCAGCAGTTACTCGAAGGGGATCACAGATACGCAGTATTTT	CASSYSKGITDTQYF
TRBD2	TRBV6-1	-	TRBJ2-1	TGTGCCAGCAGTGAAATATCGGGAGGCCAGGGTAATGAGCAGTTCTTC	CASSEISGGQGNEQFF
-	TRBV7-6	few	TRBJ2-1	TGTGCCAGCAGCTTGGATGGCGGGGCTTTCAATGAGCAGTTCTTC	CASSLDGGAFNEQFF
TRBD2	TRBV27	few	TRBJ2-3	TGTGCCAGCAGTTTCTTGGCGGGAGTGGTACTTGATACGCAGTATTTT	CASSFLAGVVLDTQYF
-	TRBV7-2	-	TRBJ1-3	TGTGCCAGCAGCAGTCACTCTGGAAACACCATATATTTT	CASSSHSGNTIYF
TRBD2	TRBV27	-	TRBJ2-1	TGTGCCAGCACCCCTCGGCTAGCGGGAGGATACAATGAGCAGTTCTTC	CASTPRLAGGYNEQFF
-	TRBV5-5	few	TRBJ1-5	TGTGCCAGCAGCCCGTCGGGGGGAAGGCATCAGCCCCAGCATTTT	CASSPSGGRHQPQHF
-	TRBV6-6	-	TRBJ2-3	TGTGCCAGCAGTACAGGTGGGATCAACACAGATACGCAGTATTTT	CASSTGGINTDTQYF
-	TRBV5-1	once	TRBJ2-1	TGCGCCAGCAGCTCGAACAATGAGCAGTTCTTC	CASSSNNEQFF
TRBD2	TRBV28	-	TRBJ2-1	TGTGCCAGCAGTTTCGTCCTAGCGGGAGGCGTTGAGCAGTTCTTC	CASSFVLAGGVEQFF
-	TRBV5-4	-	TRBJ1-1	TGTGCCAGCAAAGGGATGGGGGTAGCTGAAGCTTTCTTT	CASKGMGVAEAFF
TRBD1	TRBV27	-	TRBJ2-3	TGTGCCAGCAGTTTATTCTTCGTGGTTCGCGGACAGGGGTTCACAGATACGCAGTATTTT	CASSLFFVVRGQGFTDTQYF
-	TRBV7-2	few	TRBJ2-1	TGTGCCAGCGACCCACCCTCCTACAATGAGCAGTTCTTC	CASDPPSYNEQFF
-	TRBV5-4	few	TRBJ2-1	TGTGCCAGCAGCATGACGGGAGCGTACAATGAGCAGTTCTTC	CASSMTGAYNEQFF
-	TRBV15	few	TRBJ2-1	TGTGCCACCAGCAGAGATCATGGGGAGCAGTTCTTC	CATSRDHGEQFF
TRBD1	TRBV7-2	-	TRBJ1-4	TGTGCCAGCAGAGACAGGGGGGGTGAAAAACTGTTTTTT	CASRDRGGEKLFF
TRBD2	TRBV30	-	TRBJ2-7	TGTGCCTGGAACCCTAGCGGGAGCGTATACGAGCAGTACTTC	CAWNPSGSVYEQYF